Following are 8 T cell receptor beta chains from one sample sequenced in a study of blood T cell repertoires in COVID-19. Sequencing was performed with immunoSEQ multiplex PCR; in TCRdb, only in-frame clones are kept and a portion is missing. Of 150,000 or so clones in the sample, around 73% were seen once. The sequenced sample consisted of peripheral blood. The receptors were sampled from a woman between 50 and 59 years old with active or convalescent COVID-19.

The V and J genes are TRBV4-3 and TRBJ2-3, with 7 bases identical to TRBD2. J lost 0 bases, V lost 0 bases, and 12 bases had no gene match. The CDR3 has 19 residues. Looked up from germline, CDR1 is LGHNA and CDR2 is YSLEER. The CDR3 spells CASSQDWGGSGWSTDTQYF. CDR3 in DNA: TGCGCCAGCAGCCAAGATTGGGGGGGTAGCGGGTGGAGCACAGATACGCAGTATTTT.

The CDR3: CASSTFDRGRGQPQHF. The CDR3 DNA reads TGTGCCAGTAGTACCTTTGACAGGGGGCGAGGCCAGCCCCAGCATTTT. This chain connects TRBV19 to TRBJ1-5, with 10 bases that match TRBD1. V lost 4 bases and J lost 7; bases outside the gene matches: 10. Germline V gives CDR1 LNHDA, CDR2 SQIVND (reference sequence). The CDR3 extends over 16 amino acids.

This clone came up once. V and J are TRBV6-4 and TRBJ1-5, with TRBD1 identical over 8 bases. Per germline, CDR1 MRHNA and CDR2 SNTAGT. The CDR3 consists of 15 residues. Trimming removed 8 bases from V and 4 bases from J; junction bases left unmatched: 10. The CDR3 DNA reads TGTGCCAGCCCAGGGGGCGACAGGGTAAATCAGCCCCAGCATTTT. Encoded protein: CASPGGDRVNQPQHF.

The chain employs TRBV19 and TRBJ1-4, with no clear D. The V gene lost 5 bases and the J gene lost 2 bases, with 9 bases spanning the gap. The CDR3 covers 14 residues. The V gene's germline CDR1 is LNHDA and CDR2 SQIVND (reference sequence). The CDR3 DNA reads as TGTGCCAGTAGTTCGGGTACGACTAATGAAAAACTGTTTTTT. Amino acid sequence: CASSSGTTNEKLFF.

This clone has only one observation. The J gene is TRBJ1-1, the V gene TRBV7-2; D may be TRBD1 (5 bases). V was cut by 2 bases and J by 3 bases, with 13 bases left in between. There are 15 residues in the CDR3. CDR1 and CDR2 from the germline V gene are SGHTA and FQGNSA. CDR3 protein: CASSLNRQGHTEAFF. In DNA, the CDR3 is TGTGCCAGCAGCTTAAATCGGCAGGGCCACACTGAAGCTTTCTTT. Filled out from reference TRBV7-2 and TRBJ1-1, the complete variable domain reads GAGVSQSPSNKVTEKGKDVELRCDPISGHTALYWYRQSLGQGLEFLIYFQGNSAPDKSGLPSDRFSAERTGGSVSTLTIQRTQQEDSAVYLCASSLNRQGHTEAFFGQGTRLTVV.

This chain links TRBV7-2 with TRBJ2-7; perhaps TRBD1 as D (6 bases). The CDR3 is made up of 15 amino acids. V was cut by 1 base and J by 7 bases, with 17 bases left in between. The germline gives CDR1 SGHTA, CDR2 FQGNSA. DNA for the CDR3: TGTGCCAGCAGCTTAGGGAGACAGGTTTCGGGGGAGCAGTACTTC. Translated: CASSLGRQVSGEQYF. Supplemented by reference TRBV7-2 and TRBJ2-7, the full variable domain reads GAGVSQSPSNKVTEKGKDVELRCDPISGHTALYWYRQSLGQGLEFLIYFQGNSAPDKSGLPSDRFSAERTGGSVSTLTIQRTQQEDSAVYLCASSLGRQVSGEQYFGPGTRLTVT.

This clone was found a few times. The chain links TRBV7-8 to TRBJ1-4, with D perhaps TRBD1 (6 bases). V was shortened by 5 bases and J by 0 bases, with 13 bases between the two germline ends. There are 16 residues in the CDR3. Germline CDR1 and CDR2: SGHVS and FQNEAQ. In DNA, the CDR3 is TGTGCCAGCAGCCGTGGACAGACGCCAACTAATGAAAAACTGTTTTTT. It specifies CASSRGQTPTNEKLFF.

This chain links TRBV7-9 with TRBJ1-3; D is possibly TRBD1 (6 bases). V lost 11 bases and J 0 bases, leaving 14 bases between the germline ends. From germline, CDR1 is SEHNR and CDR2 FQNEAQ (reference sequence). The CDR3 has 14 residues. The DNA for the CDR3 is TGTGCCTCAAGGACAGAGAGCTCTGGAAACACCATATATTTT. It codes for CASRTESSGNTIYF.